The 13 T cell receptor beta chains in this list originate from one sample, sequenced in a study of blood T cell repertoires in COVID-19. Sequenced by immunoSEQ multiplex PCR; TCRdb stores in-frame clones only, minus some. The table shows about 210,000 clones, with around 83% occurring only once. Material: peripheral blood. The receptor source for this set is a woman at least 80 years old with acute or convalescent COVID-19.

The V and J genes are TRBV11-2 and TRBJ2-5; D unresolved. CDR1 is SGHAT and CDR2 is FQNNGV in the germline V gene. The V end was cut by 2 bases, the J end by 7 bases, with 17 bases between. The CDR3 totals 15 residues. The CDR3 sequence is CASSLTAGAPGTQYF. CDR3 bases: TGTGCCAGCAGCTTAACAGCTGGTGCTCCTGGGACCCAGTACTTC.

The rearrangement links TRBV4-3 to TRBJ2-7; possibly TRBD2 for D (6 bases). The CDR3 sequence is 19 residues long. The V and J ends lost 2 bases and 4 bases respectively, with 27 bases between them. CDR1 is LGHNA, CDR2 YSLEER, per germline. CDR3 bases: TGCGCCAGCAGCCAAATATTAGTGGGTGTCCAGGGCGGGGTATACGAGCAGTACTTC. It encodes CASSQILVGVQGGVYEQYF.

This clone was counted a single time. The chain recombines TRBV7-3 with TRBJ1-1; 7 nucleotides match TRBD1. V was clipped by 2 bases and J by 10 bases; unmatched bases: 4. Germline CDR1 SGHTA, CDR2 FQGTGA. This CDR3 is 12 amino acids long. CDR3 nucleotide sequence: TGTGCCAGCAGCTTAGGACAGGTCGGAGCTTTCTTT. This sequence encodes CASSLGQVGAFF.

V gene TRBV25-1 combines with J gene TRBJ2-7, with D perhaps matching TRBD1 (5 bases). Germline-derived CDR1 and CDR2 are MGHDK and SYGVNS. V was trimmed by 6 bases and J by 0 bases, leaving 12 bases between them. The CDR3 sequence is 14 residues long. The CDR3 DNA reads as TGTGCCAGCAGCTATGGGGCCTTCTCCTACGAGCAGTACTTC. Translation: CASSYGAFSYEQYF.

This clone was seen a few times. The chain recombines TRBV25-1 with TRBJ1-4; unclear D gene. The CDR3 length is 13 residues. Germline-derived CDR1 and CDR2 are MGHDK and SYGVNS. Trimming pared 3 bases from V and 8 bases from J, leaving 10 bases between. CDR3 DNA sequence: TGTGCCAGCAGTGATTCCGGGGAGGAAAAACTGTTTTTT. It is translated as CASSDSGEEKLFF.

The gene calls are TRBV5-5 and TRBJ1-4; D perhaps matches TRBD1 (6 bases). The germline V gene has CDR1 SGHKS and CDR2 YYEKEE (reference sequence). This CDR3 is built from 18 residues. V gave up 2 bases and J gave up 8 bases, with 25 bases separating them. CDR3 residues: CASSFSGVGVSSREKLFF. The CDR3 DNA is TGTGCCAGCAGCTTTTCAGGGGTAGGGGTTTCGAGTCGGGAAAAACTGTTTTTT.

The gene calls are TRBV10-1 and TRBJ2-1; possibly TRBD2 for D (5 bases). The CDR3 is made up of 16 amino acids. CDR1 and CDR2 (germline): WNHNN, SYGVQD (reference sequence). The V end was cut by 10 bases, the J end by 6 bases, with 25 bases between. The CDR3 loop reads CATSELTTMPGNEQFF. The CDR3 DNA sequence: TGCGCCACCTCAGAGTTAACGACTATGCCTGGCAATGAGCAGTTCTTC.

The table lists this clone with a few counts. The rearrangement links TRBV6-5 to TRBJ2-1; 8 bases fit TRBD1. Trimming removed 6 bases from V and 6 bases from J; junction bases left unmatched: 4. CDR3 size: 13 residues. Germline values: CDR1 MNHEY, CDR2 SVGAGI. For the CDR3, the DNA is TGTGCCAGCAGAAGACAGGGGAGCAATGAGCAGTTCTTC. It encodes CASRRQGSNEQFF.

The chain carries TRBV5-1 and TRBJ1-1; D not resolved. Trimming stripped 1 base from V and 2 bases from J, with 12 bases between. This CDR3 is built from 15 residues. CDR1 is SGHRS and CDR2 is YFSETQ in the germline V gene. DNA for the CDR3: TGCGCCAGCAGCTTGTACGGCAGGATAAACACTGAAGCTTTCTTT. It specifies CASSLYGRINTEAFF.

CDR3 amino acids: CASSAGTGSWGYTF. CDR3 sequence (DNA): TGCGCCAGCAGTGCCGGGACAGGTTCCTGGGGCTACACCTTC. This chain joins TRBV5-1 and TRBJ1-2; 8 nucleotides agree with TRBD1. The CDR3 consists of 14 residues. Germline V gene lookup returns CDR1 SGHRS and CDR2 YFSETQ. Trimming at V came to 5 bases and at J to 8 bases, leaving 11 bases not matched to a gene. Full variable domain (remainder filled in from reference TRBV5-1 and TRBJ1-2): KAGVTQTPRYLIKTRGQQVTLSCSPISGHRSVSWYQQTPGQGLQFLFEYFSETQRNKGNFPGRFSGRQFSNSRSEMNVSTLELGDSALYLCASSAGTGSWGYTFGSGTRLTVV.

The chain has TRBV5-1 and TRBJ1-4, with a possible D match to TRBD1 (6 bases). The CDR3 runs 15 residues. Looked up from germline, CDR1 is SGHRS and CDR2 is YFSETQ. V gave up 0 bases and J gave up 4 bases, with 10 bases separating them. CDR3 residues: CASSLDRTVNEKLFF. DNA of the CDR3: TGCGCCAGCAGCTTGGACAGGACAGTTAATGAAAAACTGTTTTTT.

The DNA for the CDR3 is TGCGCCAGCAGCTTGGCTGGAAGGGAGGATGGAGAGCAGTACTTC. This translates into CASSLAGREDGEQYF. J is TRBJ2-7 and V is TRBV5-1; a possible D gene is TRBD2 (6 bases). The CDR3 has 15 amino acids. Trimming removed 0 bases at V and 7 bases at J, with 17 bases between. CDR1 SGHRS and CDR2 YFSETQ come from the germline V gene. Supplemented by reference TRBV5-1 and TRBJ2-7, the full variable domain reads KAGVTQTPRYLIKTRGQQVTLSCSPISGHRSVSWYQQTPGQGLQFLFEYFSETQRNKGNFPGRFSGRQFSNSRSEMNVSTLELGDSALYLCASSLAGREDGEQYFGPGTRLTVT.

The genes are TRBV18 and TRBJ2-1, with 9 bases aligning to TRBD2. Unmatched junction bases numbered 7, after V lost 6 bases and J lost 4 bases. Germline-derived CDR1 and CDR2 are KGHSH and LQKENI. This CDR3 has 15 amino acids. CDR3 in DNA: TGTGCCAGCTCGTCGGGACTAGCCGAATACAATGAGCAGTTCTTC. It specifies CASSSGLAEYNEQFF.